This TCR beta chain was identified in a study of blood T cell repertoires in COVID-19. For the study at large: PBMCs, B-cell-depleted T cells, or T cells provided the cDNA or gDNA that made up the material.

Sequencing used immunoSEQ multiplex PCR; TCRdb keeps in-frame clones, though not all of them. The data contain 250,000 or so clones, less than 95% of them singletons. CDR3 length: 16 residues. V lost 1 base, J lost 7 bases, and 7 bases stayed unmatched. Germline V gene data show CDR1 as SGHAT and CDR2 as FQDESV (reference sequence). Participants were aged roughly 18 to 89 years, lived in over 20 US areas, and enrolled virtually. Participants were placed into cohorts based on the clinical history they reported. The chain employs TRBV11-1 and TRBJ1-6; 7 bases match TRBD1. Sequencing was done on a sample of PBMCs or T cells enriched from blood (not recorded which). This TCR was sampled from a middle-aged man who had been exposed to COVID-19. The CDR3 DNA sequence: TGTGCCAGCAGCTTAGACGGTTACAGGGGAAATTCACCCCTCCACTTT. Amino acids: CASSLDGYRGNSPLHF.